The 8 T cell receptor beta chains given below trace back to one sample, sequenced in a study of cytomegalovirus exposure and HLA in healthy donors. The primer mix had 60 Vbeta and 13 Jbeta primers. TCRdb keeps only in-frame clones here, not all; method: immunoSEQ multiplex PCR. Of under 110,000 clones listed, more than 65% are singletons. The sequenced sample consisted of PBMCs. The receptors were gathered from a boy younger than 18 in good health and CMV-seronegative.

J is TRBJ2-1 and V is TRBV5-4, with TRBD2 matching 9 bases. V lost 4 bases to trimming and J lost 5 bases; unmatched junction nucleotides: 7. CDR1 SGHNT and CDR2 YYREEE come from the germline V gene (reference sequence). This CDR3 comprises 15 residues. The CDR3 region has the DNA TGTGCCAGCAGCCCTCTAGCGGGGAAAAACAATGAGCAGTTCTTC. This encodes CASSPLAGKNNEQFF.

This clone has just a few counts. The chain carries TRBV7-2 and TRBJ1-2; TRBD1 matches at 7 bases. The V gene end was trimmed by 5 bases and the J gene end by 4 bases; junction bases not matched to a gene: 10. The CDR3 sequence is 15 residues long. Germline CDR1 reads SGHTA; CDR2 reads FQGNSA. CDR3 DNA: TGTGCCAGCAGCGCTAGGGTGGGGGACAGCTATGGCTACACCTTC. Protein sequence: CASSARVGDSYGYTF.

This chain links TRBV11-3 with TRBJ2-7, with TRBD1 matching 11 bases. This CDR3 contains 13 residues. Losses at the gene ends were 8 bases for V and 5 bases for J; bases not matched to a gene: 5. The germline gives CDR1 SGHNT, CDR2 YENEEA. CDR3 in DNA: TGTGCCAGCGGACAGGGGGCGACAGACGAGCAGTACTTC. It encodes CASGQGATDEQYF.

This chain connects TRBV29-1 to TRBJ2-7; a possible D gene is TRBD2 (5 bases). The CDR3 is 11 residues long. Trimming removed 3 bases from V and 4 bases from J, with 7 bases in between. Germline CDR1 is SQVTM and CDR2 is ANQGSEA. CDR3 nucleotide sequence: TGCAGCGTTGAGCGCGGGTACGAGCAGTACTTC. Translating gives CSVERGYEQYF.

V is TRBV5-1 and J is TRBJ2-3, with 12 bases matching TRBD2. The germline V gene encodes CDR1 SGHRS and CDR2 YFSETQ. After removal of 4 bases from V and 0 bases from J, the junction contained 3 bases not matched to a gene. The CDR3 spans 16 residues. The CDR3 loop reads CASSTGLAGSTDTQYF. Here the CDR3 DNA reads TGCGCCAGCAGCACAGGACTAGCGGGGAGCACAGATACGCAGTATTTT.

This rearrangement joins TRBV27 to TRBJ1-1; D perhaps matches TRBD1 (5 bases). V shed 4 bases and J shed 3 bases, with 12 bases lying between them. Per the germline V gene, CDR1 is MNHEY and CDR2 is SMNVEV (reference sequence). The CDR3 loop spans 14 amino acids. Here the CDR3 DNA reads TGTGCCAGCAGTTCGTATCAGGGTGACACTGAAGCTTTCTTT. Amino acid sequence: CASSSYQGDTEAFF.

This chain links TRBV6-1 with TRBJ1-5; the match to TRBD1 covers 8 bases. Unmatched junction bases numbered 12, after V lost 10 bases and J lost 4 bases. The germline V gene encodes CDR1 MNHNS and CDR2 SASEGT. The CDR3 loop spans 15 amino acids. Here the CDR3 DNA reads TGTGCCACCTCATGGAACAGGGGGGAAAATCAGCCCCAGCATTTT. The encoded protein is CATSWNRGENQPQHF.

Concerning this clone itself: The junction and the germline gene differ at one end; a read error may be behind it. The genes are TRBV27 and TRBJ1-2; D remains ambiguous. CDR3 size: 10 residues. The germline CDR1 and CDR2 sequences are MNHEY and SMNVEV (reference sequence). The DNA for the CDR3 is TGTGCCAGCAGTTTAAGCCGAGAAGCCTTC. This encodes CASSLSREAF.